The sequence of this T cell receptor (beta chain) was determined in a study of technical replicates of blood from a handful of donors. The CDR3 loop spans 17 amino acids. Germline CDR1 reads MGHRA; CDR2 reads YSYEKL. The V segment lost 2 bases and the J segment 4 bases; nucleotides outside the gene matches: 11. Data came from immunoSEQ multiplex PCR; TCRdb stores just in-frame clones and leaves some out. This sample has tens of thousands of clones, with 85% to 90% found just once. The sequenced material came from PBMCs. The chain uses TRBV4-1 and TRBJ2-5, with 9 bases that match TRBD2. The TCR was taken from a human donor in good health. Some clones in this sample may be carry-over from other donors' samples. CDR3 region: CASSQRGIAGEGETQYF. CDR3 sequence (DNA): TGCGCCAGCAGCCAACGGGGGATAGCGGGAGAGGGAGAGACCCAGTACTTC.